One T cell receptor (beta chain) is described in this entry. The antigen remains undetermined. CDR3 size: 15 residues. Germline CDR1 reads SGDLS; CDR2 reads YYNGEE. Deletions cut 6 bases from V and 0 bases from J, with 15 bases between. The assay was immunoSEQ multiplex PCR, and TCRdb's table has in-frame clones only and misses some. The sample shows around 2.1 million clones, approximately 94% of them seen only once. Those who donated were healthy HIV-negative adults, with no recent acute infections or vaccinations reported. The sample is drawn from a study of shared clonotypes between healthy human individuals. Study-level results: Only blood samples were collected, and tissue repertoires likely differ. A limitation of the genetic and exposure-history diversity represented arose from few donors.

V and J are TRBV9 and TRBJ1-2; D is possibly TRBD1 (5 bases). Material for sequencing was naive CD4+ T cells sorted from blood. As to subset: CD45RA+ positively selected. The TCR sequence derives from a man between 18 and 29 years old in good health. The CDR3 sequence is CASNPGGWANYGYTF. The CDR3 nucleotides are TGTGCCAGCAACCCGGGGGGTTGGGCTAACTATGGCTACACCTTC.